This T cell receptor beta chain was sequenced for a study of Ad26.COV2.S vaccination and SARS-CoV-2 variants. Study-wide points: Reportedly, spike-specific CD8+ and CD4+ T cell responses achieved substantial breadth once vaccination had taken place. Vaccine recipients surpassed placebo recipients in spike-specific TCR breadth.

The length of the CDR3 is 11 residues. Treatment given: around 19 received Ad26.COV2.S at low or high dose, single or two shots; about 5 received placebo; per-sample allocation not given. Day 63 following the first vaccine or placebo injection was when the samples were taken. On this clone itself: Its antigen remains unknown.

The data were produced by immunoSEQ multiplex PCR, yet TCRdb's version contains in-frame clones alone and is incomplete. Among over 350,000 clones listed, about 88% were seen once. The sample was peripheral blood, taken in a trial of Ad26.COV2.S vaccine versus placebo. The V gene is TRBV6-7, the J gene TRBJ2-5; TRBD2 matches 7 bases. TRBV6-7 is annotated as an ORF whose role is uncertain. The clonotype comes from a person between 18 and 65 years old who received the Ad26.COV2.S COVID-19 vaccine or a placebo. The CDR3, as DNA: TGTGGGGGGGGGTACCAAGAGACCCAGTACTTC. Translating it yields CGGGYQETQYF.